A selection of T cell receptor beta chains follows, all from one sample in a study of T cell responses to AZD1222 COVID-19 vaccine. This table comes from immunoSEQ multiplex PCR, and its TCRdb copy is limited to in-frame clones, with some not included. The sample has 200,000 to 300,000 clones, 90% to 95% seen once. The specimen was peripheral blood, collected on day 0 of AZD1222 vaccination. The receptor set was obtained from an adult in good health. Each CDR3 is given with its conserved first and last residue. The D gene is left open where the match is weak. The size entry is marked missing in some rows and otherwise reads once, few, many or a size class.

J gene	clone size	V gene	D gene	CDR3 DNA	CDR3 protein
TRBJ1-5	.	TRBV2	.	TGTGCCAGCAGTGGGGACAGCAATCAGCCCCAGCATTTT	CASSGDSNQPQHF
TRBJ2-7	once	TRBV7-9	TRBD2	TGTGCCAGCAGCAAGGCGGGAGGAAGCGAGCAGTACTTC	CASSKAGGSEQYF
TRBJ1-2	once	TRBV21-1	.	TGTGCCAGCAGCAAAAGTAAAGGCGGCTACACCTTC	CASSKSKGGYTF
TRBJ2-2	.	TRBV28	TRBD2	TGTGCCAGCAGCCTAGCGGGGAACACCGGGGAGCTGTTTTTT	CASSLAGNTGELFF
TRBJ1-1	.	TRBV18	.	TGTGCCAGCTCACCGGACAAATTGAACACTGAAGCTTTCTTT	CASSPDKLNTEAFF
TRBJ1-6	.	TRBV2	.	TGTGCCAGCAGTCCGTGGGAGGGGATGAATTCACCCCTCCACTTT	CASSPWEGMNSPLHF
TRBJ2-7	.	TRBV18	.	TGTGCCAGCTCACCTTCACGGGCCGAGCAGTACTTC	CASSPSRAEQYF
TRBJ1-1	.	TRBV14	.	TGTGCCAGCAGCCAATTAAGCCTGAACACTGAAGCTTTCTTT	CASSQLSLNTEAFF
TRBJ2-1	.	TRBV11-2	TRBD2	TGTGCCAGCAGTTACAGGACTAGCCCGAACTACAATGAGCAGTTCTTC	CASSYRTSPNYNEQFF
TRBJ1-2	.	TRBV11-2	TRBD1	TGTGCCAGCAGCCCAGACAGGGGGCTGCGGTCGTTTGGCTACACCTTC	CASSPDRGLRSFGYTF
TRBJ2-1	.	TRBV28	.	TGTGCCAGCAGTTCGGGGAATGAGCAGTTCTTC	CASSSGNEQFF